These 8 T cell receptor beta chains came from one sample sequenced in a study of T-cell memory formation after mild COVID-19. TCRdb re-called the 5' RACE reads through MiXCR, storing one row per CDR3 protein. The sample lists a few hundred thousand distinct CDR3 sequences; over 13% were seen once. Sequencing was done on a sample of PBMCs or a T cell subset sorted from them (not recorded which). The receptor source for this set is a man aged 18 to 29 who had mild COVID-19 (a few samples of this study predate the infection). Cell type and time point are not known.

A single count supports this clonotype. The chain combines TRBV7-8 with TRBJ2-2; 7 bases are shared with TRBD1. Germline V lookup: CDR1 SGHVS, CDR2 FQNEAQ. Trimming at V came to 4 bases and at J to 3 bases, leaving 8 bases not matched to a gene. This CDR3 comprises 16 residues. Here the CDR3 reads CASSSSGGLDTGELFF. Here the CDR3 DNA reads TGTGCCAGCAGCTCGTCAGGGGGTTTGGACACCGGGGAGCTGTTTTTT.

On this clonotype itself: With a much larger clone just one base away, this may be a read error. This chain joins TRBV4-2 and TRBJ2-2; TRBD2 matches 9 bases. CDR3 size: 18 residues. Germline CDR1 LGHNA, CDR2 YNFKEQ. In DNA form, the CDR3 reads TGTGCCAGCAGCCAAGAGGGTAGCGGGGGCTCGAACACCGGGGAGCTGATTTTT. This translates into CASSQEGSGGSNTGELIF.

This clonotype came up many times. The chain employs TRBV6-6 and TRBJ2-7; either TRBD1 or TRBD2 may fit D (5 bases each). The CDR3 is 12 amino acids. The germline gives CDR1 MNHNY, CDR2 SVGAGI (reference sequence). V was trimmed by 8 bases and J by 3 bases, leaving 11 bases between them. The CDR3 DNA sequence: TGTGCCAGCGAGGGGCCGTACTACGAGCAGTACGTC. Its protein product is CASEGPYYEQYV.

This clonotype was observed a handful of times. This chain links TRBV28 with TRBJ2-7; D call uncertain. The CDR3 runs to 13 residues. Germline V gene sequence: CDR1 MDHEN, CDR2 SYDVKM. The V and J ends lost 6 bases and 2 bases respectively, with 11 bases between them. The CDR3 reads CASRKPDTYEQYV. The CDR3, as DNA: TGTGCCAGCAGAAAACCCGACACCTACGAGCAGTACGTC.

This rearrangement joins TRBV20-1 to TRBJ1-5; possible D gene TRBD1, 6 bases. Germline V gene data show CDR1 as DFQATT and CDR2 as SNEGSKA (reference sequence). Trimming removed 0 bases at V and 9 bases at J, with 6 bases between. This CDR3 has 11 residues. The CDR3 DNA is TGCAGTGCTAGAGAAGGGGGGCCCCAGCATTTT. It translates to CSAREGGPQHF.

In nucleotides, the CDR3 is TGCAGTGCAGAGAGCCTCGGACAGGGGTTCTCTGGAAACACCATATATTTT. It encodes CSAESLGQGFSGNTIYF. The J gene is TRBJ1-3, the V gene TRBV20-1; the match to TRBD1 covers 9 bases. In germline, CDR1 is DFQATT, CDR2 SNEGSKA (reference sequence). V dropped 6 bases and J dropped 0; count of bases not matched to a gene: 12. This CDR3 spans 17 amino acids.

The chain combines TRBV27 with TRBJ2-1; D gene uncertain. CDR1 is MNHEY and CDR2 is SMNVEV in the germline V gene (reference sequence). V lost 5 bases and J lost 3, with 11 bases in between. The CDR3 runs to 14 residues. CDR3 in DNA: TGTGCCAGCAGTCCCTCTCGAGTCTACAATGAGCAGTTCTTC. Its translation is CASSPSRVYNEQFF.

The chain links TRBV7-8 to TRBJ1-2; possible D gene TRBD1, 5 bases. The CDR3 sequence is 12 residues long. Germline V CDR1 and CDR2: SGHVS, FQNEAQ. Trimming took off 5 bases at V and 5 bases at J, with 9 bases between the two ends. CDR3 coding DNA: TGTGCCAGCAGCGTGACAGAATATGGCTACACCTTC. This gives the protein CASSVTEYGYTF.